Presented here are 16 T cell receptor beta chains from one specimen sequenced in a study of blood T cell repertoires in COVID-19. Using immunoSEQ multiplex PCR, the repertoire was profiled, and TCRdb retains in-frame clones only, with some absent. The sample records tens of thousands of clones, over 80% being singletons. The sample comprised peripheral blood. These receptors all come from a woman between 55 and 75 years old with acute or convalescent COVID-19.

The table lists this clone with a few counts. V and J are TRBV5-1 and TRBJ1-1; D remains ambiguous. Germline lookup yields CDR1 SGHRS and CDR2 YFSETQ. The CDR3 extends over 12 amino acids. The V gene lost 9 bases and the J gene lost 6 bases, with 15 bases spanning the gap. The CDR3 bases are TGCGCCAAGTCTAAACTAGCCGCTGAAGCTTTCTTT. Protein product: CAKSKLAAEAFF.

The rearrangement joins TRBV11-1 to TRBJ2-7; TRBD1 is a possible D gene (7 bases). CDR1 and CDR2 from the germline V gene are SGHAT and FQDESV (reference sequence). The CDR3 is made up of 16 amino acids. V gave up 5 bases and J gave up 2 bases, with 19 bases separating them. In nucleotides, the CDR3 is TGTGCCAGCAGCCCCCTCGGGGCGGGACAGACCTACGAGCAGTACTTC. This gives the protein CASSPLGAGQTYEQYF. The variable domain in full, with the rest retrieved from reference TRBV11-1 and TRBJ2-7, is EAEVAQSPRYKITEKSQAVAFWCDPISGHATLYWYRQILGQGPELLVQFQDESVVDDSQLPKDRFSAERLKGVDSTLKIQPAELGDSAMYLCASSPLGAGQTYEQYFGPGTRLTVT.

The chain joins TRBV6-5 to TRBJ1-1; D is possibly TRBD1 (6 bases). CDR1 and CDR2 from the germline V gene are MNHEY and SVGAGI. V gave up 2 bases and J gave up 11 bases, with 18 bases separating them. This CDR3 is built from 14 residues. The CDR3 DNA reads TGTGCCAGCAGTTACGAGGGGGGGAATTTCGCGGCTTTCTTT. This gives the protein CASSYEGGNFAAFF.

This chain joins TRBV3-1 (or the pseudogene TRBV3-2) and TRBJ1-2; 8 bases agree with TRBD1. This CDR3 spans 15 amino acids. CDR1 LGHDT and CDR2 YNNKEL come from the germline V gene (reference sequence). The J segment lost 6 bases and the V segment lost 5 bases, leaving 11 bases of the junction unmatched. This CDR3 reads CASSSRQGRHHGYTF. In DNA, the CDR3 is TGTGCCAGCAGCTCTCGACAGGGGCGACACCATGGCTACACCTTC.

The genes are TRBV3-1 (or the pseudogene TRBV3-2) and TRBJ1-6; TRBD1 matches 8 bases. CDR1 and CDR2 (germline): LGHDT, YNNKEL (reference sequence). This CDR3 spans 15 amino acids. After removal of 5 bases from V and 7 bases from J, the junction contained 7 bases not matched to a gene. In DNA form, the CDR3 reads TGTGCCAGCAGCGAAGGACAGGGAGTAAATTCACCCCTCCACTTT. Translated, it gives CASSEGQGVNSPLHF.

V is TRBV5-1 and J is TRBJ2-5; 7 nucleotides align to TRBD1. This CDR3 contains 14 residues. CDR1 is SGHRS and CDR2 is YFSETQ in the germline V gene. Trimming took 6 bases from V and 1 from J; bases not matched to a gene: 6. CDR3 amino acids: CASTQGTVQETQYF. The CDR3 bases are TGCGCCAGCACCCAAGGGACAGTCCAAGAGACCCAGTACTTC.

This clone was seen just once. CDR3 coding DNA: TGTGCCTTTCAAACGGGACTAGCGCGCACAGATACGCAGTATTTT. It translates to CAFQTGLARTDTQYF. The rearrangement uses TRBV30 and TRBJ2-3; 10 bases line up with TRBD2. The CDR3 runs 15 residues. Germline V gene lookup returns CDR1 GTSNPN and CDR2 SVGIG (reference sequence). V lost 7 bases, J lost 1 base, and 8 bases stayed unmatched. Looking up the rest from reference TRBV30 and TRBJ2-3 gives the full variable domain: SQTIHQWPATLVQPVGSPLSLECTVEGTSNPNLYWYRQAAGRGLQLLFYSVGIGQISSEVPQNLSASRPQDRQFILSSKKLLLSDSGFYLCAFQTGLARTDTQYFGPGTRLTVL.

The chain links TRBV19 to TRBJ2-7; tentative D call: TRBD1 (6 bases). V lost 3 bases to trimming and J lost 0 bases, with 15 bases between them. Germline CDR1 LNHDA, CDR2 SQIVND (reference sequence). The CDR3 is 16 residues long. The CDR3 DNA sequence: TGTGCCAGTAGTATGAGTAGGGACACGGACTCCTACGAGCAGTACTTC. Residues: CASSMSRDTDSYEQYF.

J is TRBJ1-2 and V is TRBV3-1 (or the pseudogene TRBV3-2); 7 positions match TRBD1. J gave up 8 bases and V 5 bases, and 14 bases lay outside the gene matches. The CDR3 is made up of 15 amino acids. Germline V CDR1 and CDR2: LGHDT, YNNKEL (reference sequence). The DNA of the CDR3 is TGTGCCAGCAGCTCACAAACCCGGACAGGCGGGGGCTACACCTTC. Its protein is CASSSQTRTGGGYTF.

The sample holds a few counts of this clone. V gene TRBV4-1 combines with J gene TRBJ1-5; weak D call: TRBD1 (5 bases). Trimming pared 3 bases from V and 4 bases from J, leaving 16 bases between. This CDR3 has 16 amino acids. CDR1 is MGHRA and CDR2 is YSYEKL in the germline V gene. The CDR3 is CASSQTVTRGNQPQHF. In DNA form, the CDR3 reads TGCGCCAGCAGCCAGACCGTTACACGGGGGAATCAGCCCCAGCATTTT.

The J gene is TRBJ1-1, the V gene TRBV4-1, with 12 bases that match TRBD1. The V segment lost 1 base and the J segment 5 bases; nucleotides outside the gene matches: 11. Germline values: CDR1 MGHRA, CDR2 YSYEKL. The length of the CDR3 is 18 residues. CDR3 in amino acids: CASSQGFPGQGAGTEAFF. CDR3 DNA sequence: TGCGCCAGCAGCCAAGGCTTCCCGGGACAGGGGGCAGGGACTGAAGCTTTCTTT.

This clone was seen only once. The chain is built from TRBV2 and TRBJ1-6; 8 nucleotides line up with TRBD1. The CDR3 length is 17 residues. The junction had 12 bases not matched to a gene; V was cut back by 5 bases and J by 6 bases. Germline V gene data show CDR1 as SNHLY and CDR2 as FYNNEI. The CDR3 nucleotides read TGTGCCAGCAGTCCCCTGGACAGGGCAAGACCTAATTCACCCCTCCACTTT. It codes for CASSPLDRARPNSPLHF. Filled out from reference TRBV2 and TRBJ1-6, the complete variable domain reads EPEVTQTPSHQVTQMGQEVILRCVPISNHLYFYWYRQILGQKVEFLVSFYNNEISEKSEIFDDQFSVERPDGSNFTLKIRSTKLEDSAMYFCASSPLDRARPNSPLHFGNGTRLTVT.

The rearrangement joins TRBV30 to TRBJ2-7, with D perhaps TRBD2 (6 bases). This CDR3 contains 15 residues. V was cut by 8 bases and J by 2 bases, with 22 bases left in between. Germline CDR1 reads GTSNPN; CDR2 reads SVGIG (reference sequence). For the CDR3, the DNA is TGTGCCCGCACGCGGGACTCCCTGTCCACCTACGAGCAGTACTTC. Its translation is CARTRDSLSTYEQYF.

CDR3 nucleotide sequence: TGTGCCAGCAGCCCCCGGGGGGCGGGGAACACTGAAGCTTTCTTT. It yields the protein CASSPRGAGNTEAFF. This chain connects TRBV7-2 to TRBJ1-1, with a weak D call TRBD1 (6 bases). Trimming removed 5 bases at V and 1 base at J, with 14 bases between. Per the germline V gene, CDR1 is SGHTA and CDR2 is FQGNSA. This CDR3 is 15 amino acids long. Together with reference TRBV7-2 and TRBJ1-1, the CDR3 gives the full variable domain: GAGVSQSPSNKVTEKGKDVELRCDPISGHTALYWYRQSLGQGLEFLIYFQGNSAPDKSGLPSDRFSAERTGGSVSTLTIQRTQQEDSAVYLCASSPRGAGNTEAFFGQGTRLTVV.

J is TRBJ1-1 and V is TRBV19, with unresolved D. Germline V gene lookup returns CDR1 LNHDA and CDR2 SQIVND (reference sequence). The germline V and J ends were trimmed by 3 bases and 4 bases, with 12 bases remaining between them. The CDR3 covers 14 residues. CDR3 loop: CASSIYSGSTEAFF. In DNA, the CDR3 is TGTGCCAGTAGTATTTATTCCGGTAGCACTGAAGCTTTCTTT.

This chain connects TRBV27 to TRBJ2-7; possible D gene TRBD1, 6 bases. Germline V gene data show CDR1 as MNHEY and CDR2 as SMNVEV (reference sequence). The CDR3 length is 15 residues. V lost 0 bases and J lost 3, with 12 bases in between. CDR3 sequence reads: CASSLSPGQLYEQYF. CDR3 coding DNA: TGTGCCAGCAGTTTATCTCCGGGACAACTCTACGAGCAGTACTTC.